The next 8 T cell receptor beta chains were all read from a single sample in a study of blood T cell repertoires in COVID-19. Clones were sequenced by immunoSEQ multiplex PCR, and TCRdb holds only the in-frame ones, with some missing. The table shows tens of thousands of clones, with about 83% occurring only once. Sequenced sample: peripheral blood. These receptors originate from a human donor with active COVID-19. The donor label of this sample is uncertain.

The chain couples TRBV4-3 to TRBJ1-2, with 7 bases that match TRBD1. The CDR3 length is 14 residues. Germline trimming cut 3 bases from V and 1 base from J; bases unmatched to any gene: 2. Germline-derived CDR1 and CDR2 are LGHNA and YSLEER. CDR3 coding DNA: TGCGCCAGCAGCCATACAGGGGATAACTATGGCTACACCTTC. Its protein product is CASSHTGDNYGYTF.

CDR3 in amino acids: CASSLGGGSQETQYF. The CDR3 coding sequence is TGTGCCAGCAGCTTAGGGGGCGGGAGCCAAGAGACCCAGTACTTC. J is TRBJ2-5 and V is TRBV7-9, with 7 bases identical to TRBD2. Germline CDR1 and CDR2: SEHNR and FQNEAQ (reference sequence). Trimming at V came to 1 base and at J to 1 base, leaving 3 bases not matched to a gene. The CDR3 consists of 15 residues.

This chain links TRBV7-9 with TRBJ2-1, with D unclear. Germline V lookup: CDR1 SEHNR, CDR2 FQNEAQ (reference sequence). The CDR3 extends over 12 amino acids. V was cut by 6 bases and J by 5 bases, with 8 bases left in between. The CDR3 region is CASRESNNEQFF. As DNA, the CDR3 is TGTGCCAGCAGGGAGTCTAACAATGAGCAGTTCTTC.

The chain joins TRBV19 to TRBJ2-1; 14 bases are a match to TRBD2. Losses at the gene ends were 5 bases for V and 8 bases for J; bases not matched to a gene: 11. The CDR3 is 17 amino acids. Germline V CDR1 and CDR2: LNHDA, SQIVND (reference sequence). The CDR3 spells CASSPEGLAGESHEQFF. The CDR3, as DNA: TGTGCCAGTAGTCCCGAGGGACTAGCGGGAGAATCCCATGAGCAGTTCTTC.

The V call is TRBV5-1, the J call TRBJ2-3, with TRBD2 as a possible D gene (6 bases). CDR1 SGHRS and CDR2 YFSETQ come from the germline V gene. Trimming left V 4 bases short and J 0 bases short, with 15 bases between. The CDR3 extends over 16 amino acids. The DNA of the CDR3 is TGCGCCAGCAGCCCCCGGCGGGATTCTAGCACAGATACGCAGTATTTT. Protein: CASSPRRDSSTDTQYF.

The rearrangement joins TRBV9 to TRBJ2-7; 9 bases match TRBD1. J gave up 3 bases and V 4 bases, and 8 bases lay outside the gene matches. This CDR3 comprises 15 residues. The V gene's germline CDR1 is SGDLS and CDR2 YYNGEE. The CDR3 DNA reads TGTGCCAGCAGCCCCCTGGGGACAGGGTACTACGAGCAGTACTTC. Its protein is CASSPLGTGYYEQYF.

The chain has TRBV24-1 and TRBJ2-2, with 14 bases identical to TRBD2. Germline CDR1 is KGHDR and CDR2 is SFDVKD. The CDR3 is 18 amino acids. V gave up 3 bases and J gave up 2 bases; unmatched junction bases: 4. Here the CDR3 reads CATSDRGLAGVNTGELFF. The CDR3 bases are TGTGCCACCAGTGATCGGGGACTAGCGGGAGTCAACACCGGGGAGCTGTTTTTT.

This clone appeared a few times. This chain joins TRBV27 and TRBJ1-4, with a weak D call TRBD1 (5 bases). The CDR3 has 14 residues. Germline V gives CDR1 MNHEY, CDR2 SMNVEV (reference sequence). V was shortened by 3 bases and J by 7 bases, with 12 bases between the two germline ends. CDR3 nucleotide sequence: TGTGCCAGCAGTTTCCAGGGAATGGGTGAAAAACTGTTTTTT. Residues: CASSFQGMGEKLFF. Based on the CDR3 plus reference TRBV27 and TRBJ1-4, the full variable domain is EAQVTQNPRYLITVTGKKLTVTCSQNMNHEYMSWYRQDPGLGLRQIYYSMNVEVTDKGDVPEGYKVSRKEKRNFPLILESPSPNQTSLYFCASSFQGMGEKLFFGSGTQLSVL.